This T cell receptor beta chain was recorded in a study of technical replicates of blood from a few donors. This clone is categorized as large (0.1 to 1%). There are 15 residues in the CDR3. Trimming cost V 0 bases and J 8 bases, with 15 bases left between them. Germline loops: CDR1 SGHRS, CDR2 YFSETQ. Generated by immunoSEQ multiplex PCR, the TCRdb table keeps only in-frame clones and is missing some. The repertoire holds some 49,000 clones, with about 93% as singletons. The chain is built from TRBV5-1 and TRBJ2-1; weak D call: TRBD2 (5 bases). This clonotype was sampled from a human donor in good health. Some clones in this sample may be carry-over from other donors' samples. The specimen sequenced was PBMCs. The CDR3 spells CASSLALPRVDEQFF. The CDR3 DNA is TGCGCCAGCAGCTTGGCACTCCCGAGGGTCGATGAGCAGTTCTTC.